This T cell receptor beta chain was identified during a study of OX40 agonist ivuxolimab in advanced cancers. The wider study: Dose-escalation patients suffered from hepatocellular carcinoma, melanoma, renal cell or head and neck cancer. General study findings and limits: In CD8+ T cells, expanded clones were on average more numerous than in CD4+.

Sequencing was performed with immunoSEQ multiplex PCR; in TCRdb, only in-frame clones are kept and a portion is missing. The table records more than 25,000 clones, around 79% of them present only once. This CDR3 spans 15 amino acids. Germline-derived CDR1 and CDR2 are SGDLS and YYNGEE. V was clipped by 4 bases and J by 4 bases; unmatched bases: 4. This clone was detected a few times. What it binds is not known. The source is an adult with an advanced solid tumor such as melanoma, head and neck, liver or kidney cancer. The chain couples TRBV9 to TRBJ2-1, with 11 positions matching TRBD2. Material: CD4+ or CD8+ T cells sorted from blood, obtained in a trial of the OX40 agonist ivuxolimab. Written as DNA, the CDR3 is TGTGCCAGCAGCTTGGGGACTAGCGGTTACAATGAGCAGTTCTTC. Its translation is CASSLGTSGYNEQFF.